This T cell receptor beta chain was profiled in a study of cytomegalovirus exposure and HLA in healthy donors. Study-wide findings and caveats: HLA restriction was apparent for most CMV-associated TCR beta chains in a later analysis.

Notes on this clone: The antigen remains unidentified.

The PCR employed 60 Vbeta primers together with 13 Jbeta primers. Libraries were prepared by immunoSEQ multiplex PCR; TCRdb keeps only in-frame clonotypes and omits some of them. The profile shows some 130,000 clones, 65% to 70% of them singletons. Germline V lookup: CDR1 KGHSH, CDR2 LQKENI. Between the trimmed V and J ends, which lost 3 bases and 6 bases, there was a span of 11 bases. There are 14 residues in the CDR3. This TCR was recovered from a human donor in good health. The sequencing input was PBMCs. V gene TRBV18 combines with J gene TRBJ2-2; the D is unclear. The CDR3 DNA reads TGTGCCAGCTCACCCCGGTTGGTTCCCGGGGAGCTGTTTTTT. Its translation: CASSPRLVPGELFF.